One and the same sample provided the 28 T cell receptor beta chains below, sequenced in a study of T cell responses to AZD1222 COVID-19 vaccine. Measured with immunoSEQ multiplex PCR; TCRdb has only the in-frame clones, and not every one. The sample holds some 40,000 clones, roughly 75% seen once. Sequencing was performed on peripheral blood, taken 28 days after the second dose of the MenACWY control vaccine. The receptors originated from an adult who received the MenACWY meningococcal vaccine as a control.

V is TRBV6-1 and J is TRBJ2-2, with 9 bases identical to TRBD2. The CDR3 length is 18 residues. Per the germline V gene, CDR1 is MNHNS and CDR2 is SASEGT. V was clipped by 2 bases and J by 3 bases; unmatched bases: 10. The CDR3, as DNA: TGTGCCAGCAGTGAAATTGGCGGGAGGGCCCAGGACACCGGGGAGCTGTTTTTT. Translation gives CASSEIGGRAQDTGELFF.

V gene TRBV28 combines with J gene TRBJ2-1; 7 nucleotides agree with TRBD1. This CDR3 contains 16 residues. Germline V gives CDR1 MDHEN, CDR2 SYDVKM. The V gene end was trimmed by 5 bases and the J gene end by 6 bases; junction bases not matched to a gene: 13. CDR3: CASSAASGGLGNEQFF. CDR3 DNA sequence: TGTGCCAGCAGTGCGGCCTCAGGGGGTTTGGGCAATGAGCAGTTCTTC.

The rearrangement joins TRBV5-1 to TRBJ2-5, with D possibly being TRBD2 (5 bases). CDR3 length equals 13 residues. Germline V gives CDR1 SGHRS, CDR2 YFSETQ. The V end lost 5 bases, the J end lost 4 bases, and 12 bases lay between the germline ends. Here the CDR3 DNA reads TGCGCCAGCAGGTGGCCTGAGGGAGAGACCCAGTACTTC. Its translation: CASRWPEGETQYF.

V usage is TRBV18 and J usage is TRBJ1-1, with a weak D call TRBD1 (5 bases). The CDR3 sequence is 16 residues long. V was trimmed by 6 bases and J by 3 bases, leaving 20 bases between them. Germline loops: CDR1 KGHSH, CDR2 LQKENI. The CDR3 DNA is TGTGCCAGCTCTTCCGAAAGTGGGCAGGGATACACTGAAGCTTTCTTT. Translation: CASSSESGQGYTEAFF.

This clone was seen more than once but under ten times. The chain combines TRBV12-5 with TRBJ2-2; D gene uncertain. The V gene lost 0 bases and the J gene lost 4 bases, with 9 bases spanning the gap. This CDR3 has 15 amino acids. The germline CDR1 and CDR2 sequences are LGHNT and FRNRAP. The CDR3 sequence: CASGLVTAFTGELFF. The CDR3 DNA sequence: TGTGCTAGTGGTTTGGTAACCGCTTTCACCGGGGAGCTGTTTTTT.

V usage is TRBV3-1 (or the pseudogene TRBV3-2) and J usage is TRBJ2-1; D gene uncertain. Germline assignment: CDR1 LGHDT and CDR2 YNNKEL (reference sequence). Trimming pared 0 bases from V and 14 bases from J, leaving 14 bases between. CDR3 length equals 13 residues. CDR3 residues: CASSQDSPGGEFF. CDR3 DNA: TGTGCCAGCAGCCAAGATTCCCCAGGTGGTGAGTTCTTC.

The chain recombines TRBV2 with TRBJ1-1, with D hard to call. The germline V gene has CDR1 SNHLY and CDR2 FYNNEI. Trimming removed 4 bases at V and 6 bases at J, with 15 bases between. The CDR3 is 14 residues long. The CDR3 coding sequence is TGTGCCAGCAGTGGAACAGTTTTTCTCTCTGAAGCTTTCTTT. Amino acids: CASSGTVFLSEAFF.

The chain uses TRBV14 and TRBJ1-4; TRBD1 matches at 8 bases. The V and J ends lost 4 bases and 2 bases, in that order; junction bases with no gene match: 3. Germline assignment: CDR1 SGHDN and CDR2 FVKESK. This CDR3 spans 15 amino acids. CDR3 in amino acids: CASSRNRGTNEKLFF. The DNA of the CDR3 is TGTGCCAGCAGCCGGAACAGGGGGACTAATGAAAAACTGTTTTTT.

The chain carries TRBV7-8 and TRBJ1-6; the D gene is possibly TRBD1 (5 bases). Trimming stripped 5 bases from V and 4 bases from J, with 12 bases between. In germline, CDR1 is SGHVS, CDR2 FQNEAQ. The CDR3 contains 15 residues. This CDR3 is CASSRWGSYNSPLHF. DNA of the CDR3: TGTGCCAGCAGCCGCTGGGGGAGTTATAATTCACCCCTCCACTTT.

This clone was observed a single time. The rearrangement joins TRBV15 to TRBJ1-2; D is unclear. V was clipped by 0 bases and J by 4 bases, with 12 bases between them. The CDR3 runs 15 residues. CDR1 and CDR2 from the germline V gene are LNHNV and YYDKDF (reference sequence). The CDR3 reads CATSRERLSGYGYTF. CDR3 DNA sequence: TGTGCCACCAGCAGAGAACGGCTGTCTGGCTATGGCTACACCTTC.

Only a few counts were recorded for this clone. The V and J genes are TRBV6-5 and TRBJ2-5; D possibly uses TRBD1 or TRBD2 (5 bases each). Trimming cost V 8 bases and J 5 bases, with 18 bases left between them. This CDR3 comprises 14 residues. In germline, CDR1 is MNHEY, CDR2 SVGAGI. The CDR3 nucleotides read TGTGCCAGCGGTAGGAGTTGGGGGTCGGAGACCCAGTACTTC. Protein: CASGRSWGSETQYF.

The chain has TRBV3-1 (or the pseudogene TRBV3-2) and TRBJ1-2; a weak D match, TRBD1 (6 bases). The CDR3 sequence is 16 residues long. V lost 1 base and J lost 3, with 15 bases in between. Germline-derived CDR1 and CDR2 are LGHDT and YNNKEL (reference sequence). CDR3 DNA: TGTGCCAGCAGCCAAGCGGGGGCGTTGAAGGACTATGGCTACACCTTC. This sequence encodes CASSQAGALKDYGYTF.

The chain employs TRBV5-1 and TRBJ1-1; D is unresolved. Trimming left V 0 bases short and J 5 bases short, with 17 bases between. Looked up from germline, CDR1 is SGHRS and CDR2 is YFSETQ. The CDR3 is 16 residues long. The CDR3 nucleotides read TGCGCCAGCAGCTTGGGGGATGTAGGGCTCCCAACTGAAGCTTTCTTT. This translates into CASSLGDVGLPTEAFF.

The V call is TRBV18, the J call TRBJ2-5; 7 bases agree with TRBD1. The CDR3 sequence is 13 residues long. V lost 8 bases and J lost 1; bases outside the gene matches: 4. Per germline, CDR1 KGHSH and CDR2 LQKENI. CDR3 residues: CASQGQPQETQYF. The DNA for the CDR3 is TGTGCCAGCCAGGGACAGCCCCAAGAGACCCAGTACTTC.

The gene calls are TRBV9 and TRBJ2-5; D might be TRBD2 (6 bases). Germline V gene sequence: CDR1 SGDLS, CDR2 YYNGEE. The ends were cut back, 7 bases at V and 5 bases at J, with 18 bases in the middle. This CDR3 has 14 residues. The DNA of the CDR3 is TGTGCCAGCTCCTCGTACGGGGGTGGGGAGACCCAGTACTTC. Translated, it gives CASSSYGGGETQYF.

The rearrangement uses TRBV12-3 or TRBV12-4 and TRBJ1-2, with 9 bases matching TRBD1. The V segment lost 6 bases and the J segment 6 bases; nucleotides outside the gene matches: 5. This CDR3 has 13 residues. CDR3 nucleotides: TGTGCCAGCAGGGGGACAGGGATAGATGGCTACACCTTC. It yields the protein CASRGTGIDGYTF.

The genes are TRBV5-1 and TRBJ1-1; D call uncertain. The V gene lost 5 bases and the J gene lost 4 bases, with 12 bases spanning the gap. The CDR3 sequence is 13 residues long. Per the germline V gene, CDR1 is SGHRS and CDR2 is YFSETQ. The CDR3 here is CASRALSSTEAFF. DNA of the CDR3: TGCGCCAGCAGAGCACTCTCGAGCACTGAAGCTTTCTTT.

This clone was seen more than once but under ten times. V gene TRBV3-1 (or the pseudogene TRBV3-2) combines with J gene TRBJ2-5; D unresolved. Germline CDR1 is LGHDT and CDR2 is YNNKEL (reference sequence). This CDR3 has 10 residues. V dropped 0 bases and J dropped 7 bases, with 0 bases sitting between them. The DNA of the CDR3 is TGTGCCAGCAGCCAAGAGACCCAGTACTTC. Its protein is CASSQETQYF.

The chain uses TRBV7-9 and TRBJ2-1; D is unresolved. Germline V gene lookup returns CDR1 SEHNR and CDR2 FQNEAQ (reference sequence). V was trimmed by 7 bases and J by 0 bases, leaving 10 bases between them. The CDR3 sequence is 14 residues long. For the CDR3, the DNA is TGTGCCAGCACCGGTGAAACCTCCTACAATGAGCAGTTCTTC. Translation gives CASTGETSYNEQFF.

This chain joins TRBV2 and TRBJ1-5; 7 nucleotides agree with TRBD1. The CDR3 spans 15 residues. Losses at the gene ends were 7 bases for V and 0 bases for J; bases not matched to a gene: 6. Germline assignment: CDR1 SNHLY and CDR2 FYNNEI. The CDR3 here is CASKGDRNSNQPQHF. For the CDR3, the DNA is TGTGCCAGCAAGGGGGACAGAAATAGCAATCAGCCCCAGCATTTT.

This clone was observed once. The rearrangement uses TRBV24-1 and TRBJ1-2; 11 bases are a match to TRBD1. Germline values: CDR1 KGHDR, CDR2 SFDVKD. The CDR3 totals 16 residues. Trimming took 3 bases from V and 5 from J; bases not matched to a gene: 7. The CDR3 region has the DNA TGTGCCACCAGTGATCCGGGACAGGGGGATAGGTATGGCTACACCTTC. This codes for CATSDPGQGDRYGYTF.

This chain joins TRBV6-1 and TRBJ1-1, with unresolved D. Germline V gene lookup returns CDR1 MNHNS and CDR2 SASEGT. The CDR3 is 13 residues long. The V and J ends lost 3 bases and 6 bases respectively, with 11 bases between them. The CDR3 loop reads CASSETGLAEAFF. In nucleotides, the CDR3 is TGTGCCAGCAGTGAGACCGGGCTCGCTGAAGCTTTCTTT.

The CDR3 spells CASSWGLAGDYEQYF. CDR3 DNA: TGTGCCAGCAGTTGGGGACTAGCGGGAGACTACGAGCAGTACTTC. The rearrangement links TRBV28 to TRBJ2-7; 14 bases agree with TRBD2. The J segment lost 3 bases and the V segment lost 4 bases, leaving 2 bases of the junction unmatched. The CDR3 loop spans 15 amino acids. The germline V gene has CDR1 MDHEN and CDR2 SYDVKM.

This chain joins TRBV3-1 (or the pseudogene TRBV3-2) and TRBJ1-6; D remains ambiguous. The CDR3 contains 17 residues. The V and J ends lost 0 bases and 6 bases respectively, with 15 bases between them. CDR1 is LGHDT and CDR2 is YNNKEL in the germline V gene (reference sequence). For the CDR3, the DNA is TGTGCCAGCAGCCAAGAGACAAGTTCCCGGAGTAATTCACCCCTCCACTTT. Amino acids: CASSQETSSRSNSPLHF.

CDR3 amino acids: CASSGGERPPPGNTIYF. CDR3 DNA sequence: TGTGCCAGCAGTGGCGGGGAGAGGCCCCCGCCTGGAAACACCATATATTTT. The chain joins TRBV25-1 to TRBJ1-3, with D uncertain. The CDR3 runs 17 residues. Per germline, CDR1 MGHDK and CDR2 SYGVNS. Trimming stripped 4 bases from V and 2 bases from J, with 18 bases between.

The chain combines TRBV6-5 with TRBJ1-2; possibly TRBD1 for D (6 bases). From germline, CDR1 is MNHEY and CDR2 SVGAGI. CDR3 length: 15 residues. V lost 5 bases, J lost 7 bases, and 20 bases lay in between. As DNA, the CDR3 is TGTGCCAGCAGTACGGGCGTACAGGGAACCCCTGGCTACACCTTC. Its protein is CASSTGVQGTPGYTF.

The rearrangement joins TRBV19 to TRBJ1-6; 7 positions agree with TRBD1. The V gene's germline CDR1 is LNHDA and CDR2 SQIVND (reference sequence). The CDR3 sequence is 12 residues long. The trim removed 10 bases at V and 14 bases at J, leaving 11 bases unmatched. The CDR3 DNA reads TGTGCCACCAGACAGGGCGATGTCACCCTCCACTTT. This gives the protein CATRQGDVTLHF.

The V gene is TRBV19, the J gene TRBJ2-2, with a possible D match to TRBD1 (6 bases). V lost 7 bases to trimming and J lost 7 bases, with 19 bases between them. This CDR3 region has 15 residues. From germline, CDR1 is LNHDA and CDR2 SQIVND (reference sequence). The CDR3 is CASTPQGTGYGELFF. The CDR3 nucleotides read TGTGCCAGTACCCCACAGGGAACCGGTTACGGGGAGCTGTTTTTT.